This T cell receptor beta chain stems from a study of blood T cells in healthy people across ages. Together with a sample-barcoded 5' primer, a J-beta primer mix was included in a second PCR lasting about 7 to 11 cycles. TCRdb called the 5' RACE reads again in MiXCR, with one record for every CDR3 protein. In the table there are roughly 1,500,000 distinct CDR3 sequences, about 35% of which are singletons. As for this clonotype: Relative to the germline gene, one junction end is altered; a read error may explain this.

CDR3 length equals 16 residues. Germline V lookup: CDR1 LGHNA, CDR2 YNFKEQ. Sequenced sample: blood. This chain connects TRBV4-2 to TRBJ2-6; D is uncertain. The receptor was derived from a woman between 25 and 40 years old in good health. The CDR3 loop reads CASSQSRYPGTNVLTF. The CDR3 coding sequence is TGTGCCAGCAGCCAGAGTCGCTATCCTGGGACCAACGTCCTGACTTTC.